This T cell receptor beta chain was found in a study of shared clonotypes between healthy human individuals. Study-wide results and caveats: Rarefaction revealed incomplete sorted-subset sequencing despite large depth. Estimated clonotype richness was generally higher in naive than memory subsets. Sharing across four donors was seen in 5% to 5.5% of naive CD4 clonotypes.

Naive CD8 cells lacked CD45RO and underwent positive selection for CCR7, leaving out terminally differentiated effector memory CD45RA+ cells. CDR3 length equals 16 residues. The germline V gene encodes CDR1 MNHEY and CDR2 SMNVEV (reference sequence). V shed 2 bases, J shed 2 bases, and the junction held 7 bases outside the gene matches. About this clone itself: Its antigen is not identified.

Samples underwent the assay at deep level. Sequencing was performed with immunoSEQ multiplex PCR; in TCRdb, only in-frame clones are kept and a portion is missing. The table lists around 1.9 million clones, about 92% of them singletons. The V and J genes are TRBV27 and TRBJ2-7; the match to TRBD1 covers 9 bases. Material: naive CD8+ T cells from PBMCs. The sequence derives from a man younger than 35 in good health. Some clones in this sample may be carry-over from other donors' samples. This CDR3 reads CASSLVGGTGPYEQYF. In DNA, the CDR3 is TGTGCCAGCAGTTTAGTCGGAGGGACAGGGCCCTACGAGCAGTACTTC.